This T cell receptor (beta chain) stems from a study of CD8 T cells in Susac syndrome. The study, taken as a whole, reports: Where Susac syndrome CD4+ T cell repertoires were concerned, no clonal expansion was evident.

Points on this clonotype: The antigen is not known.

Random hexamers were used to reverse transcribe an amount of about 0.45 to 1 ug RNA. TCRdb recomputed calls from the immunoSEQ multiplex PCR reads with MiXCR, one row per CDR3 protein. The table includes 170,000 or so distinct CDR3 sequences, approximately 95% detected once. Negative isolation yielded CD4+ and CD8+ T cells, and FACS enriched TEMRA cells. The junction had 2 bases not matched to a gene; V was cut back by 5 bases and J by 2 bases. CDR3 length: 13 amino acids. Looked up from germline, CDR1 is DFQATT and CDR2 is SNEGSKA (reference sequence). The chain has TRBV20-1 and TRBJ1-5, with TRBD1 matching 8 bases. The specimen sequenced was CD4+ T cells from PBMCs. The clonotype was recovered from a human donor with Susac syndrome. CDR3 sequence reads: CSAYRGGNQPQHF. The CDR3 coding sequence is TGCAGTGCTTACAGGGGGGGCAATCAGCCCCAGCATTTT.